These T cell receptor beta chains were read from a single sample in a study of human T cells and chemical hapten exposure. TCRdb ran MiXCR on the RACE reads and lists one entry per CDR3 protein. Of 30,000 or so distinct CDR3 sequences listed, around 7.4% are singletons. Sequencing was performed on whole blood. These receptors all come from a human donor in good health. Some clones in this sample may be carry-over from other donors' samples. The CDR3 runs from the conserved cysteine through the conserved F or W. Fields, in order: D gene, V gene, clone size, J gene, CDR3 protein, CDR3 DNA. D genes are given only for firm matches. The listing skips clone size in some rows; elsewhere it reads once, few, many or a size class.

NA	TRBV7-9	few	TRBJ1-1	CASSLNGEAEAFF	TGTGCCAGCAGCTTGAATGGGGAGGCTGAAGCTTTCTTT
TRBD1	TRBV6-5	many	TRBJ1-3	CASRRTGARGNTIYF	TGTGCCAGCAGGCGAACAGGGGCCCGTGGAAACACCATATATTTT
NA	TRBV5-4	NA	TRBJ2-2	CASSNRDHTGELFF	TGTGCCAGCAGCAACCGGGACCACACCGGGGAGCTGTTTTTT
NA	TRBV6-1	many	TRBJ2-7	CASSGHHESYEQYF	TGTGCCAGCAGTGGTCATCACGAATCCTACGAGCAGTACTTC
TRBD1	TRBV7-9	NA	TRBJ2-1	CASSLGVFGTGNNEQFF	TGTGCCAGCAGCTTAGGGGTTTTTGGGACAGGGAACAATGAGCAGTTCTTC
NA	TRBV20-1	many	TRBJ1-4	CSASPVTGHNEKLFF	TGCAGTGCTAGTCCCGTTACAGGGCATAATGAAAAACTGTTTTTT
NA	TRBV5-6	NA	TRBJ2-5	CASSSGVASQETQYF	TGTGCCAGCAGCTCAGGCGTCGCGAGCCAAGAGACCCAGTACTTC
NA	TRBV20-1	many	TRBJ1-1	CSASISEANTEAFF	TGCAGTGCTAGCATTTCGGAAGCAAACACTGAAGCTTTCTTT
NA	TRBV6-5	many	TRBJ1-1	CASSPRGSTEAFF	TGTGCCAGCAGCCCCAGGGGATCCACTGAAGCTTTCTTT
TRBD1	TRBV27	many	TRBJ1-6	CASSPTPDRGGSPLHF	TGTGCCAGCAGCCCCACCCCCGACAGGGGTGGTTCACCCCTCCACTTT
TRBD1	TRBV10-2	medium-sized	TRBJ2-1	CATGGTGASEQFF	TGCGCCACTGGGGGGACAGGGGCGAGTGAGCAGTTCTTC
TRBD2	TRBV10-3	few	TRBJ2-7	CAISDPPGLAGGTEQYF	TGTGCCATCAGTGACCCTCCGGGACTAGCGGGGGGTACGGAGCAGTACTTC
NA	TRBV6-1	few	TRBJ2-2	CASRAGGELFF	TGTGCCAGCAGGGCCGGCGGGGAGCTGTTTTTT
TRBD1	TRBV28	many	TRBJ1-1	CASSHGQGGTEAFF	TGTGCCAGCAGTCACGGACAGGGGGGAACTGAAGCTTTCTTT
NA	TRBV10-3	many	TRBJ1-5	CAIREEPGNQPQHF	TGTGCCATCAGGGAAGAACCCGGCAATCAGCCCCAGCATTTT
NA	TRBV4-3	many	TRBJ1-2	CASSQERGYYGYTF	TGCGCCAGCAGCCAAGAGAGGGGCTACTATGGCTACACCTTC
TRBD1	TRBV5-1	few	TRBJ2-7	CASSFGTAYEQYF	TGCGCCAGCAGCTTCGGGACAGCCTACGAGCAGTACTTC
NA	TRBV3-1	many	TRBJ1-5	CASSQGQPQHF	TGTGCCAGCAGCCAGGGTCAGCCCCAGCATTTT
NA	TRBV30	NA	TRBJ1-2	CAWSEQGYGYTF	TGTGCCTGGAGTGAACAGGGCTATGGCTACACCTTC
NA	TRBV20-1	NA	TRBJ1-1	CSATLVNGGTEAFF	TGCAGTGCTACCCTTGTTAATGGGGGCACTGAAGCTTTCTTT
NA	TRBV28	NA	TRBJ2-1	CATRRSYNEQFF	TGTGCCACCCGGAGGAGTTACAATGAGCAGTTCTTC
TRBD1	TRBV6-1	NA	TRBJ2-6	CASSQTGGLSGANVLTF	TGTGCCAGCAGTCAAACAGGGGGTCTCTCTGGGGCCAACGTCCTGACTTTC
NA	TRBV7-2	NA	TRBJ2-4	CASSYEGTNIQYF	TGTGCCAGCAGCTATGAGGGCACGAACATTCAGTACTTC
TRBD1	TRBV12-3/TRBV12-4	NA	TRBJ1-3	CASSLEGTGTGNTIYF	TGTGCCAGCAGTTTGGAGGGGACAGGGACTGGAAACACCATATATTTT
TRBD1	TRBV11-2	NA	TRBJ1-4	CASSLVRGQTNEKLFF	TGTGCCAGCAGCTTAGTCAGGGGACAGACTAATGAAAAACTGTTTTTT
TRBD1	TRBV12-3/TRBV12-4	NA	TRBJ2-2	CASSNRDRGTGELFF	TGTGCCAGCAGTAACCGGGACAGGGGAACCGGGGAGCTGTTTTTT
NA	TRBV28	many	TRBJ1-1	CASSMAGHTNTEAFF	TGTGCCAGCAGTATGGCGGGACACACGAACACTGAAGCTTTCTTT
NA	TRBV20-1	many	TRBJ2-3	CSARDGRGNEDTQYF	TGCAGTGCTAGAGATGGTAGAGGAAATGAGGATACGCAGTATTTT
TRBD1	TRBV14	many	TRBJ1-2	CASRNSGGYGYTF	TGTGCCAGCAGAAACTCAGGGGGTTATGGCTACACCTTC
NA	TRBV3-1	many	TRBJ2-2	CASSQVVTGELFF	TGTGCCAGCAGCCAAGTGGTCACCGGGGAGCTGTTTTTT
NA	TRBV7-2	NA	TRBJ1-5	CASSLAQGQPQHF	TGTGCCAGCAGCTTAGCGCAGGGGCAGCCCCAGCATTTT